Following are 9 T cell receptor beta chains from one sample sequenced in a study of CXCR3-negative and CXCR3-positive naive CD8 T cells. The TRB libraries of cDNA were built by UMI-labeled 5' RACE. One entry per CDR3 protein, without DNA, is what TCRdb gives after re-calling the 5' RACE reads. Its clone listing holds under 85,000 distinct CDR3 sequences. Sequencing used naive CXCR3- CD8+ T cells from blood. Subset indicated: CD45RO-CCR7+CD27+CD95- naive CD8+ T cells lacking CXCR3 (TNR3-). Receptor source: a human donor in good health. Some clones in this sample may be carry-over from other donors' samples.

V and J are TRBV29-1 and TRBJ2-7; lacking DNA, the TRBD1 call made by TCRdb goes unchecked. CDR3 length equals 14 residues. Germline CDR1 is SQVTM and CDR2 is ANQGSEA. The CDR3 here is CSVIYRTDTYEQYF.

The CDR3 protein is CASSLGTGTTQYF. The chain has TRBV5-1 and TRBJ2-5; checking the TCRdb D call of TRBD1 is not possible without DNA. The CDR3 loop spans 13 amino acids. Germline-derived CDR1 and CDR2 are SGHRS and YFSETQ.

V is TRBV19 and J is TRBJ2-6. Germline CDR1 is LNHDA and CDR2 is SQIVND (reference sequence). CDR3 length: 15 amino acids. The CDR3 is CASSAQSSGANVLTF.

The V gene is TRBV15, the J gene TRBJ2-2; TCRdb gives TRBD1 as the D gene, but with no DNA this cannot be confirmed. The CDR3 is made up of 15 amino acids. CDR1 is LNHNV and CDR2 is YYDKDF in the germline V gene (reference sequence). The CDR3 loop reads CATSRARTYTGELFF.

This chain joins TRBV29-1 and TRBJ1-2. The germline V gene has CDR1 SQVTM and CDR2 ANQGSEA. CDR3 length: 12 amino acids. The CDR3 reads CSVLIGSYGYTF.

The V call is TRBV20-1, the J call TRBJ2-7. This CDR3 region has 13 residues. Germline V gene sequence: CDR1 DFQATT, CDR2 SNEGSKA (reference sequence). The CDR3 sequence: CSAELGPTYEQYF.

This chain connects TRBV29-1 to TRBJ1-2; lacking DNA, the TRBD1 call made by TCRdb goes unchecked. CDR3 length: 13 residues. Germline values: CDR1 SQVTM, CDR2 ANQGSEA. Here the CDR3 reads CSVETERGYGYTF.

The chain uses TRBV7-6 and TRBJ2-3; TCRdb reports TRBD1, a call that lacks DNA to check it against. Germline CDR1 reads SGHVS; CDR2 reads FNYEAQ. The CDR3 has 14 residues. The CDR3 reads CASSLLPGEDTQYF. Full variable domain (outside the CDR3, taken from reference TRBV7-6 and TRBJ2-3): GAGVSQSPRYKVTKRGQDVALRCDPISGHVSLYWYRQALGQGPEFLTYFNYEAQQDKSGLPNDRFSAERPEGSISTLTIQRTEQRDSAMYRCASSLLPGEDTQYFGPGTRLTVL.

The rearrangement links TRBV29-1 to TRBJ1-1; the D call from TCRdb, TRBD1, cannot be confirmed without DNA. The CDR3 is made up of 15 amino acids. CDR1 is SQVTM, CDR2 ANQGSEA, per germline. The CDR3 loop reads CSVDSRRGGVTEAFF.